This TCR beta chain was recorded in a study of a mutant IDH1 vaccine in newly diagnosed glioma (dated by TCRdb to about 2021). For the study in its entirety: In the chemotherapy-containing groups, vaccination started alongside temozolomide cycles, whereas in patients who had radiotherapy alone it started 4-6 weeks after radiotherapy. For exploratory analyses, fewer than 30 treated patients had longitudinal TCRB deep sequencing done wherever samples were available. Prior to enrollment, standard therapy consisting of radiotherapy alone, temozolomide alone, or radiochemotherapy with temozolomide had been administered to patients, with the combination being received by most patients. Peripheral blood samples were drawn at six visits, namely V03 (baseline), V05, V07, V10, V12 and V13. The roughly 32 treated patients were roughly 62% male and roughly 40% female, with a mean age of approximately 40 years. Visit V12 was the week-35 safety follow-up and visit V13 was the week-47 end of study.

According to the germline V gene (reference sequence), CDR1 reads SEHNR and CDR2 reads FQNEAQ. The CDR3 measures 16 amino acids from cysteine to phenylalanine. The retained sequence is limited to the CDR3, 48 bases, with the frame set at the first base. V is shortened by 4 bases, J by 2 bases, and the region joining them spans 12 bases. What this sample's time point label stands for: week 35, safety follow-up. Every vaccine dose consisted of 300 ug of a 20-mer mutant IDH1 peptide in Montanide, administered subcutaneously together with topical imiquimod. Patients received eight vaccinations in weeks 1, 3, 5, 7, 11, 15, 19 and 23, corresponding to visits V03 through V10. All donors had newly diagnosed IDH1-mutant astrocytomas of WHO grade 3 or 4 that showed loss of nuclear ATRX. The samples were drawn from NOA16, a multicentre, single-arm, open-label phase I trial in Germany that tested a mutant IDH1 peptide vaccine in humans for the first time. Genomic DNA for TCRB sequencing was extracted from EDTA blood using the DNeasy Blood and Tissue Kit.

This clone has more than one count but fewer than ten. Its specific antigen is unknown. No base qualities exist here, and no much larger clone lies one base off it. The full study reports these points: Across multiple MHC alleles, vaccine-induced immune responses were seen in about 93% of patients. PBMC samples for TCRB deep sequencing were selected based on availability. Pseudoprogression seemed to be unrelated to changes in the top peripheral T cell clonotypes found by TCRB sequencing. It was noted by the authors that analyses of patient blood samples could not be reproduced owing to sample limitations.

The library was obtained by the immunoSEQ multiplex PCR assay. Following the manufacturer's protocol, the hsTCRB Kit was used to amplify rearranged TCR beta chain sequences. An Illumina MiSeq was used to sequence the TCRB libraries. Turning to the authors' computational methods: The kit vendor's proprietary platform handled demultiplexing, trimming and gene mapping. Sourced from immuneACCESS, this table was stored by TCRdb with only in-frame sequences that have V and J called. A share of the clones is absent; for the studies checked, an unresolved V gene accounts for under half, and the remainder has no known explanation. The V and J calls and clone size were taken over from that table, and D and trimming were inferred from the DNA. This sample comprises about 44,000 clones, about 86% of them detected only once. The ten largest clonotypes hold roughly 4.5% of the sample.

The receptor comes from a middle-aged woman with glioma. Some clones in this sample may be carry-over from other donors' samples. The sample consisted of PBMCs, taken from a glioma patient whose treatment included an IDH1 peptide vaccine. The V and J segments used are TRBV7-9 and TRBJ2-6; TRBD1 could be the D gene, as 6 bases match. CDR3 reads: CASSSWWGPGANVLTF. The DNA sequence is given as TGTGCCAGCAGCTCGTGGTGGGGGCCTGGGGCCAACGTCCTGACTTTC.